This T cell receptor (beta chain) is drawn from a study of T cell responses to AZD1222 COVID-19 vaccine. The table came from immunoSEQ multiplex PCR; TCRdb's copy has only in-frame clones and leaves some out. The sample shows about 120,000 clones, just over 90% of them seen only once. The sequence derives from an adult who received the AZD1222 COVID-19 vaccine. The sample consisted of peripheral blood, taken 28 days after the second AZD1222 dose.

CDR3 nucleotides: TGTGCCAGCAGTTTATCGTGGGGTTCCCGAAAACTGTTTTTT. Protein sequence: CASSLSWGSRKLFF. The chain uses TRBV27 and TRBJ1-4; D uncertain. This CDR3 spans 14 amino acids. CDR1 MNHEY and CDR2 SMNVEV come from the germline V gene (reference sequence). Trimming left V 0 bases short and J 10 bases short, with 12 bases between.